This is a list of T cell receptor beta chains from one sample in a study of T cells in Graves' hyperthyroidism and ophthalmopathy. Each CDR3 protein gets one entry after TCRdb re-called the multiplex PCR reads with MiXCR. The sample contains fewer than 750,000 distinct CDR3 sequences, under 15% of which appear only once. Sequencing was done on a sample of blood. The receptors originated from a woman in her thirties or forties with Graves' ophthalmopathy. The CDR3 runs from the conserved cysteine through the conserved F or W. The order of the fields is J gene, clone size, D gene, V gene, CDR3 protein, CDR3 DNA. D genes are given only for firm matches. Expanded clones get a size class; other rows say once, few or many, or leave the size out.

j_call: TRBJ2-7
clone_size: once
d_call: TRBD2
v_call: TRBV4-1
cdr3_aa: CASSPLHASGRIYEQYF
cdr3_nt: TGCGCCAGCAGCCCCCTACATGCGAGCGGGAGGATATACGAGCAGTACTTC

j_call: TRBJ2-7
clone_size: many
d_call: .
v_call: TRBV27
cdr3_aa: CASSLSTVGPLRDEQYF
cdr3_nt: TGTGCCAGCAGTTTATCCACGGTTGGGCCCCTAAGGGACGAGCAGTACTTC

j_call: TRBJ2-3
clone_size: many
d_call: TRBD2
v_call: TRBV28
cdr3_aa: CASSLIGLAVTDTQYF
cdr3_nt: TGTGCCAGCAGTTTAATAGGTCTAGCGGTAACAGATACGCAGTATTTT

j_call: TRBJ2-7
clone_size: few
d_call: .
v_call: TRBV19
cdr3_aa: CASSILGGQSYEQYF
cdr3_nt: TGTGCCAGTAGTATACTGGGCGGACAGTCCTACGAGCAGTACTTC

j_call: TRBJ2-7
clone_size: many
d_call: .
v_call: TRBV2
cdr3_aa: CASSDPRSKGGEQYF
cdr3_nt: TGTGCCAGCAGTGATCCCCGCTCGAAAGGGGGCGAGCAGTACTTC

j_call: TRBJ1-6
clone_size: many
d_call: .
v_call: TRBV6-6
cdr3_aa: CASSYPDSPLHF
cdr3_nt: TGTGCCAGCAGTTACCCGGATTCACCCCTCCACTTT

j_call: TRBJ1-5
clone_size: many
d_call: .
v_call: TRBV15
cdr3_aa: CATSRPSSQGWGPQHF
cdr3_nt: TGTGCCACCAGCAGACCCAGCTCACAGGGCTGGGGGCCCCAGCATTTT

j_call: TRBJ1-1
clone_size: .
d_call: .
v_call: TRBV5-5
cdr3_aa: CASSLGWAMNTEAFF
cdr3_nt: TGTGCCAGCAGCTTGGGTTGGGCGATGAACACTGAAGCTTTCTTT

j_call: TRBJ1-5
clone_size: many
d_call: .
v_call: TRBV28
cdr3_aa: CASSPTWQPQHF
cdr3_nt: TGTGCCAGCAGCCCCACATGGCAGCCCCAGCATTTT

j_call: TRBJ2-1
clone_size: many
d_call: TRBD2
v_call: TRBV12-3/TRBV12-4
cdr3_aa: CASSSAGTNYNEQFF
cdr3_nt: TGTGCCAGCAGTTCCGCCGGGACTAACTACAATGAGCAGTTCTTC

j_call: TRBJ2-7
clone_size: many
d_call: .
v_call: TRBV29-1
cdr3_aa: CSGARGTEQYF
cdr3_nt: TGCAGCGGTGCTCGGGGCACCGAGCAGTACTTC

j_call: TRBJ2-1
clone_size: .
d_call: .
v_call: TRBV27
cdr3_aa: CASSPTSLYNEQFF
cdr3_nt: TGTGCCAGCAGTCCTACCAGCCTGTACAATGAGCAGTTCTTC

j_call: TRBJ2-5
clone_size: many
d_call: .
v_call: TRBV6-2/TRBV6-3
cdr3_aa: CASSYDVGKGQYF
cdr3_nt: TGTGCCAGCAGTTACGATGTGGGGAAAGGCCAGTACTTC

j_call: TRBJ1-3
clone_size: many
d_call: .
v_call: TRBV19
cdr3_aa: CASSMGVTGNTIYF
cdr3_nt: TGTGCCAGTAGTATGGGGGTGACTGGAAACACCATATATTTT

j_call: TRBJ2-7
clone_size: few
d_call: TRBD2
v_call: TRBV10-3
cdr3_aa: CAISESNKAGLSYEQYF
cdr3_nt: TGTGCCATCAGTGAGTCGAACAAAGCGGGGCTCTCCTACGAGCAGTACTTC

j_call: TRBJ1-1
clone_size: few
d_call: .
v_call: TRBV7-9
cdr3_aa: CASMTSRWTEAFF
cdr3_nt: TGTGCCAGCATGACCTCTAGGTGGACTGAAGCTTTCTTT

j_call: TRBJ1-1
clone_size: many
d_call: .
v_call: TRBV6-5
cdr3_aa: CASSRRVIDTEAFF
cdr3_nt: TGTGCCAGCAGTCGGAGGGTTATAGACACTGAAGCTTTCTTT

j_call: TRBJ2-2
clone_size: many
d_call: TRBD2
v_call: TRBV19
cdr3_aa: CASKGLAHSGELFF
cdr3_nt: TGTGCCAGTAAGGGACTAGCTCACTCCGGGGAGCTGTTTTTT

j_call: TRBJ2-7
clone_size: many
d_call: .
v_call: TRBV20-1
cdr3_aa: CSARDSTYLGWEQYF
cdr3_nt: TGCAGTGCTAGAGATAGTACCTACCTTGGGTGGGAGCAGTACTTC

j_call: TRBJ2-2
clone_size: few
d_call: .
v_call: TRBV19
cdr3_aa: CASSQGGGPGELFF
cdr3_nt: TGTGCCAGTAGCCAGGGAGGGGGACCCGGGGAGCTGTTTTTT

j_call: TRBJ2-7
clone_size: many
d_call: .
v_call: TRBV12-3/TRBV12-4
cdr3_aa: CASSLGGLAAHEQYF
cdr3_nt: TGTGCCAGCAGTTTAGGAGGGCTAGCAGCCCACGAGCAGTACTTC

j_call: TRBJ2-5
clone_size: many
d_call: .
v_call: TRBV19
cdr3_aa: CASSGGSYETQYF
cdr3_nt: TGTGCCAGTAGTGGTGGTAGCTACGAGACCCAGTACTTC

j_call: TRBJ1-6
clone_size: many
d_call: TRBD1
v_call: TRBV27
cdr3_aa: CASSTTGWGNSPLHF
cdr3_nt: TGTGCCAGCAGTACGACAGGGTGGGGCAATTCACCCCTCCACTTT

j_call: TRBJ1-1
clone_size: many
d_call: TRBD1
v_call: TRBV12-5
cdr3_aa: CASGQLGTGRDTEAFF
cdr3_nt: TGTGCTAGTGGTCAGCTGGGGACAGGGAGGGACACTGAAGCTTTCTTT

j_call: TRBJ2-5
clone_size: many
d_call: TRBD1
v_call: TRBV29-1
cdr3_aa: CSVAVQGRETQYF
cdr3_nt: TGCAGCGTTGCCGTACAGGGGAGAGAGACCCAGTACTTC

j_call: TRBJ2-7
clone_size: .
d_call: TRBD2
v_call: TRBV29-1
cdr3_aa: CSVELAGGGYEQYF
cdr3_nt: TGCAGCGTTGAGTTAGCGGGAGGCGGATACGAGCAGTACTTC

j_call: TRBJ2-7
clone_size: .
d_call: .
v_call: TRBV6-1
cdr3_aa: CASSTGTWDSYEQYF
cdr3_nt: TGTGCCAGCAGTACAGGGACATGGGATTCCTACGAGCAGTACTTC

j_call: TRBJ2-7
clone_size: few
d_call: TRBD1
v_call: TRBV29-1
cdr3_aa: CSVKQGGGYEQYF
cdr3_nt: TGCAGCGTTAAACAGGGGGGTGGGTACGAGCAGTACTTC

j_call: TRBJ2-5
clone_size: many
d_call: TRBD2
v_call: TRBV10-3
cdr3_aa: CAISAGTSGGETQYF
cdr3_nt: TGTGCCATCAGTGCAGGGACTAGCGGAGGAGAGACCCAGTACTTC

j_call: TRBJ2-5
clone_size: few
d_call: TRBD2
v_call: TRBV7-9
cdr3_aa: CASSQGLAIWETQYF
cdr3_nt: TGTGCCAGCAGCCAGGGACTAGCTATATGGGAGACCCAGTACTTC

j_call: TRBJ2-5
clone_size: .
d_call: TRBD2
v_call: TRBV5-1
cdr3_aa: CASNPRVAGGVQETQYF
cdr3_nt: TGCGCCAGCAACCCGAGGGTAGCGGGAGGCGTTCAGGAGACCCAGTACTTC

j_call: TRBJ1-2
clone_size: .
d_call: .
v_call: TRBV27
cdr3_aa: CASSSASKFYGYTF
cdr3_nt: TGTGCCAGCAGTTCCGCAAGCAAGTTCTATGGCTACACCTTC

j_call: TRBJ2-7
clone_size: .
d_call: TRBD1
v_call: TRBV29-1
cdr3_aa: CSVGGQGVGEQYF
cdr3_nt: TGCAGCGTTGGAGGACAGGGGGTAGGAGAGCAGTACTTC

j_call: TRBJ2-7
clone_size: many
d_call: TRBD2
v_call: TRBV12-3/TRBV12-4
cdr3_aa: CASRAGTKREQYF
cdr3_nt: TGTGCCAGCAGGGCCGGGACTAAGCGCGAGCAGTACTTC

j_call: TRBJ2-5
clone_size: few
d_call: .
v_call: TRBV5-1
cdr3_aa: CASKGGQETQYF
cdr3_nt: TGCGCCAGTAAGGGAGGCCAAGAGACCCAGTACTTC

j_call: TRBJ2-5
clone_size: many
d_call: .
v_call: TRBV10-3
cdr3_aa: CAIGRGAAQETQYF
cdr3_nt: TGTGCCATCGGACGTGGGGCCGCACAAGAGACCCAGTACTTC

j_call: TRBJ1-1
clone_size: many
d_call: .
v_call: TRBV6-1
cdr3_aa: CASSRVGNTEAFF
cdr3_nt: TGTGCCAGCAGCCGGGTTGGGAACACTGAAGCTTTCTTT

j_call: TRBJ2-4
clone_size: few
d_call: .
v_call: TRBV4-1
cdr3_aa: CASSPRSDSFRPNIQYF
cdr3_nt: TGCGCCAGCAGCCCCAGGTCGGACAGTTTTCGCCCAAACATTCAGTACTTC

j_call: TRBJ1-1
clone_size: many
d_call: .
v_call: TRBV2
cdr3_aa: CASSAETANTEAFF
cdr3_nt: TGTGCCAGCAGTGCCGAGACAGCAAACACTGAAGCTTTCTTT

j_call: TRBJ1-2
clone_size: .
d_call: TRBD1
v_call: TRBV5-1
cdr3_aa: CASSTAGQGAGGYTF
cdr3_nt: TGCGCCAGCAGCACGGCGGGACAGGGGGCTGGAGGCTACACCTTC

j_call: TRBJ2-7
clone_size: .
d_call: .
v_call: TRBV6-2/TRBV6-3
cdr3_aa: CASSFGGFSYEQYF
cdr3_nt: TGTGCCAGCAGTTTCGGGGGCTTCTCCTACGAGCAGTACTTC

j_call: TRBJ2-7
clone_size: .
d_call: TRBD1
v_call: TRBV4-1
cdr3_aa: CASSQAGQGFEQYF
cdr3_nt: TGCGCCAGCAGCCAAGCGGGACAGGGATTCGAGCAGTACTTC

j_call: TRBJ2-3
clone_size: few
d_call: .
v_call: TRBV20-1
cdr3_aa: CSATAGHTDTQYF
cdr3_nt: TGCAGTGCAACCGCTGGACACACAGATACGCAGTATTTT

j_call: TRBJ2-2
clone_size: many
d_call: .
v_call: TRBV6-2/TRBV6-3
cdr3_aa: CASSRIAGELFF
cdr3_nt: TGTGCCAGCAGTCGTATTGCCGGGGAGCTGTTTTTT

j_call: TRBJ2-5
clone_size: many
d_call: .
v_call: TRBV28
cdr3_aa: CASSTLQETQYF
cdr3_nt: TGTGCCAGCAGTACCCTTCAAGAGACCCAGTACTTC

j_call: TRBJ1-2
clone_size: many
d_call: .
v_call: TRBV19
cdr3_aa: CASSTIQTNYGYTF
cdr3_nt: TGTGCCAGTAGTACTATTCAAACCAACTATGGCTACACCTTC

j_call: TRBJ2-5
clone_size: .
d_call: .
v_call: TRBV6-2/TRBV6-3
cdr3_aa: CASSSPQVPQYF
cdr3_nt: TGTGCCAGCAGTTCCCCTCAGGTGCCCCAGTACTTC

j_call: TRBJ2-2
clone_size: many
d_call: .
v_call: TRBV5-6
cdr3_aa: CASSLWTTNTGELFF
cdr3_nt: TGTGCCAGCAGCCTTTGGACTACGAACACCGGGGAGCTGTTTTTT

j_call: TRBJ2-3
clone_size: .
d_call: TRBD2
v_call: TRBV6-1
cdr3_aa: CASSELLREEAQYF
cdr3_nt: TGTGCCAGCAGTGAATTGTTACGGGAGGAGGCGCAGTATTTT

j_call: TRBJ1-3
clone_size: many
d_call: .
v_call: TRBV7-2
cdr3_aa: CASEPRETNTIYF
cdr3_nt: TGTGCCAGCGAACCGAGGGAGACGAACACCATATATTTT

j_call: TRBJ2-7
clone_size: many
d_call: .
v_call: TRBV7-8
cdr3_aa: CASSLGGSPTYEQYF
cdr3_nt: TGTGCCAGCAGCTTAGGGGGGAGTCCCACCTACGAGCAGTACTTC

j_call: TRBJ2-7
clone_size: .
d_call: .
v_call: TRBV18
cdr3_aa: CASSPTRMATTAYEQYF
cdr3_nt: TGTGCCAGCTCACCGACCCGGATGGCGACTACAGCCTACGAGCAGTACTTC

j_call: TRBJ2-5
clone_size: many
d_call: .
v_call: TRBV7-9
cdr3_aa: CASSLALVSQETQYF
cdr3_nt: TGTGCCAGCAGCTTAGCGCTGGTCAGCCAAGAGACCCAGTACTTC

j_call: TRBJ2-7
clone_size: .
d_call: .
v_call: TRBV5-1
cdr3_aa: CASSLEWGAREQYF
cdr3_nt: TGCGCCAGCAGCTTGGAATGGGGGGCGAGGGAGCAGTACTTC

j_call: TRBJ2-7
clone_size: many
d_call: .
v_call: TRBV30
cdr3_aa: CAWGSRYPNEQYF
cdr3_nt: TGTGCCTGGGGGTCCCGCTATCCGAACGAGCAGTACTTC

j_call: TRBJ2-2
clone_size: few
d_call: TRBD2
v_call: TRBV30
cdr3_aa: CASFRDYLGTDTGELFF
cdr3_nt: TGTGCCTCTTTCCGGGACTACCTAGGGACGGACACCGGGGAGCTGTTTTTT

j_call: TRBJ1-5
clone_size: many
d_call: .
v_call: TRBV6-2/TRBV6-3
cdr3_aa: CASSYGGVQPQHF
cdr3_nt: TGTGCCAGCAGTTACGGGGGGGTACAGCCCCAGCATTTT